Listed below are T cell receptor beta chains from one sample, sequenced in a study of molecular identifiers for immune sequencing clone quantification. TCRdb re-analysed the PCR reads in MiXCR, keeping a single row per CDR3 protein. This table holds around 470,000 distinct CDR3 sequences, about 26% found once. Specimen: naive CD8+ T cells from blood, with Jurkat cell RNA spiked in. The receptors derive from a human donor in good health. Some libraries in this study had Jurkat cell RNA spiked in. CDR3s include the opening cysteine and the closing phenylalanine or tryptophan. D genes are given only for firm matches. A clone size is listed for some rows: how often the clone was seen (once, few, many), or a class if it is expanded.

d_gene: TRBD2
j_gene: TRBJ2-1
v_gene: TRBV7-6
abundance: few
CDR3nt: TGTGCCAGCAGCTTAGCTCCGGGACTAGCGGGAGGGTCCTCCTACAATGAGCAGTTCTTC
CDR3aa: CASSLAPGLAGGSSYNEQFF

d_gene: .
j_gene: TRBJ1-1
v_gene: TRBV20-1
abundance: many
CDR3nt: TGCAGTGCTAGCTTTAACACTGAAGCTTTCTTT
CDR3aa: CSASFNTEAFF

d_gene: .
j_gene: TRBJ2-5
v_gene: TRBV20-1
abundance: .
CDR3nt: TGCAGTGCTAGATCGGACAGCCACCAAGAGACCCAGTACTTC
CDR3aa: CSARSDSHQETQYF

d_gene: TRBD1
j_gene: TRBJ1-1
v_gene: TRBV6-5
abundance: .
CDR3nt: TGTGCCAGCAGTTACGGGACAGATACCACTGAAGCTTTCTTT
CDR3aa: CASSYGTDTTEAFF

d_gene: .
j_gene: TRBJ2-7
v_gene: TRBV5-1
abundance: many
CDR3nt: TGCGCCAGCAGCTTGGTCCAGGGCACTAGCTACGAGCAGTACTTC
CDR3aa: CASSLVQGTSYEQYF

d_gene: .
j_gene: TRBJ2-2
v_gene: TRBV6-6
abundance: few
CDR3nt: TGTGCCAGCAGTTACACGACAGCCACCGGGGAGCTGTTTTTT
CDR3aa: CASSYTTATGELFF

d_gene: TRBD2
j_gene: TRBJ2-3
v_gene: TRBV24-1
abundance: few
CDR3nt: TGTGCCACCAGTGATCCTCGTCGGACTAGTACAGATACGCAGTATTTT
CDR3aa: CATSDPRRTSTDTQYF

d_gene: TRBD2
j_gene: TRBJ2-7
v_gene: TRBV19
abundance: .
CDR3nt: TGTGCCAGTAGTCCGTCCCGGGACTACTTCTACGAGCAGTACTTC
CDR3aa: CASSPSRDYFYEQYF

d_gene: TRBD2
j_gene: TRBJ2-3
v_gene: TRBV9
abundance: few
CDR3nt: TGTGCCAGCAGCATATATAGCGGGGGGGGGGCAGATACGCAGTATTTT
CDR3aa: CASSIYSGGGADTQYF

d_gene: TRBD2
j_gene: TRBJ2-7
v_gene: TRBV4-1
abundance: .
CDR3nt: TGCGCCAGCAGCAGGTCAGGACTAGCGGGAGAGAACGAGCAGTACTTC
CDR3aa: CASSRSGLAGENEQYF

d_gene: .
j_gene: TRBJ2-7
v_gene: TRBV7-8
abundance: few
CDR3nt: TGTGCCAGCAGCTTGACGGGACTTAACGCCGCCTACGAGCAGTACTTC
CDR3aa: CASSLTGLNAAYEQYF

d_gene: .
j_gene: TRBJ2-5
v_gene: TRBV4-1
abundance: .
CDR3nt: TGCGCCAGCAGCCGATCTGGGGCCGGGGAGACCCAGTACTTC
CDR3aa: CASSRSGAGETQYF

d_gene: .
j_gene: TRBJ1-5
v_gene: TRBV7-2
abundance: .
CDR3nt: TGTGCCAGCAGCTTAGGGCCCCTCAGGGTAGGTTCTAGCCATCAGCCCCCGCATTTT
CDR3aa: CASSLGPLRVGSSHQPPHF

d_gene: TRBD1
j_gene: TRBJ1-2
v_gene: TRBV7-2
abundance: many
CDR3nt: TGTGCCAGTCGACTGACCGACAGGGGGTACCCTGGCTACACCTTC
CDR3aa: CASRLTDRGYPGYTF

d_gene: .
j_gene: TRBJ2-7
v_gene: TRBV5-4
abundance: many
CDR3nt: TGTGCCAGCTCGGCTACATCCTACGAGCAGTACTTC
CDR3aa: CASSATSYEQYF

d_gene: .
j_gene: TRBJ2-7
v_gene: TRBV7-6
abundance: many
CDR3nt: TGTGCCAGCAGCTTCGGGACAAATTCCTACGAGCAGTACTTC
CDR3aa: CASSFGTNSYEQYF

d_gene: TRBD1
j_gene: TRBJ1-2
v_gene: TRBV14
abundance: .
CDR3nt: TGTGCCAGCAGCCAGGCCCCCTGGAGACAGGGCTTTAACTATGGCTACACCTTC
CDR3aa: CASSQAPWRQGFNYGYTF

d_gene: TRBD1
j_gene: TRBJ2-7
v_gene: TRBV3-1
abundance: few
CDR3nt: TGTGCCAGCAGCCTCTATACCGGGACAGGGATGTCCTACGAGCAGTACTTC
CDR3aa: CASSLYTGTGMSYEQYF

d_gene: .
j_gene: TRBJ1-5
v_gene: TRBV12-5
abundance: many
CDR3nt: TGTGCTAGTGGTCCGGGGACATCTAGCAATCAGCCCCAGCATTTT
CDR3aa: CASGPGTSSNQPQHF

d_gene: TRBD2
j_gene: TRBJ2-1
v_gene: TRBV7-2
abundance: many
CDR3nt: TGTGCCAGCAGCTTCCGACTAGCGGGAGATTACAATGAGCAGTTCTTC
CDR3aa: CASSFRLAGDYNEQFF

d_gene: .
j_gene: TRBJ1-1
v_gene: TRBV15
abundance: .
CDR3nt: TGTGCCACCAGCAGAGGGGCTGAAGCTTTCTTT
CDR3aa: CATSRGAEAFF

d_gene: .
j_gene: TRBJ1-1
v_gene: TRBV15
abundance: few
CDR3nt: TGTGCCACCAGCAGAGATCTGGCAGGGAAAAAAGAAGCTTTCTTT
CDR3aa: CATSRDLAGKKEAFF

d_gene: .
j_gene: TRBJ2-7
v_gene: TRBV27
abundance: few
CDR3nt: TGTGCCAGCAGTTTATGGTCAGGGACCGAGCAGTACTTC
CDR3aa: CASSLWSGTEQYF

d_gene: TRBD1
j_gene: TRBJ1-1
v_gene: TRBV2
abundance: few
CDR3nt: TGTGCCAGCAGTGTGTTTGATAGGACAGGGGCAAGGGACACTGAAGCTTTCTTT
CDR3aa: CASSVFDRTGARDTEAFF

d_gene: TRBD2
j_gene: TRBJ2-7
v_gene: TRBV9
abundance: .
CDR3nt: TGTGCCAGCAGCGTAGGACTAGAGGGAGGGTACGAGCAGTACTTC
CDR3aa: CASSVGLEGGYEQYF

d_gene: .
j_gene: TRBJ1-1
v_gene: TRBV6-5
abundance: .
CDR3nt: TGTGCCAGCAGTTACTCCTCGGCGACTGAAGCTTTCTTT
CDR3aa: CASSYSSATEAFF

d_gene: TRBD2
j_gene: TRBJ2-7
v_gene: TRBV7-2
abundance: .
CDR3nt: TGTGCCAGCAGCTTAGAAAGGACTAGCGGGTTGGACGAGCAGTACTTC
CDR3aa: CASSLERTSGLDEQYF

d_gene: TRBD1
j_gene: TRBJ2-7
v_gene: TRBV12-5
abundance: .
CDR3nt: TGTGCTAGTGGTCTACTGACAGGGATTATGTACGAGCAGTACTTC
CDR3aa: CASGLLTGIMYEQYF

d_gene: .
j_gene: TRBJ2-1
v_gene: TRBV12-5
abundance: .
CDR3nt: TGTGCTAGTGGGACCTGGGGGGACAATGAGCAGTTCTTC
CDR3aa: CASGTWGDNEQFF

d_gene: .
j_gene: TRBJ1-1
v_gene: TRBV27
abundance: few
CDR3nt: TGTGCCAGCAGTCCCACCGGACATTTTTCCTTCACTGAAGCTTTCTTT
CDR3aa: CASSPTGHFSFTEAFF

d_gene: .
j_gene: TRBJ1-4
v_gene: TRBV19
abundance: many
CDR3nt: TGTGCCACCCGAGGAGCAACTAATGAAAAACTGTTTTTT
CDR3aa: CATRGATNEKLFF

d_gene: TRBD1
j_gene: TRBJ2-7
v_gene: TRBV2
abundance: .
CDR3nt: TGTGCCAGCAGTGAAGGACGACAGGGGGGATACTACGAGCAGTACTTC
CDR3aa: CASSEGRQGGYYEQYF

d_gene: TRBD1
j_gene: TRBJ2-1
v_gene: TRBV4-3
abundance: few
CDR3nt: TGCGCCCGCAGCCACGACAGGGTCTCCTACAATGAGCAGTTCTTC
CDR3aa: CARSHDRVSYNEQFF

d_gene: .
j_gene: TRBJ2-7
v_gene: TRBV4-3
abundance: many
CDR3nt: TGCGCCAGCAGCCAAGTTCGGTCTGCCGCCGAGCAGTACTTC
CDR3aa: CASSQVRSAAEQYF

d_gene: .
j_gene: TRBJ2-1
v_gene: TRBV4-3
abundance: .
CDR3nt: TGCGCCAGCAGCGTAGGTAGGGCAGGGGGAGGTGAGCAGTTCTTC
CDR3aa: CASSVGRAGGGEQFF

d_gene: .
j_gene: TRBJ1-5
v_gene: TRBV6-2/TRBV6-3
abundance: many
CDR3nt: TGTGCCAGCAGCCCCCTCACACGTAGCAATCAGCCCCAGCATTTT
CDR3aa: CASSPLTRSNQPQHF

d_gene: TRBD2
j_gene: TRBJ2-7
v_gene: TRBV5-1
abundance: .
CDR3nt: TGCGCCAGCAGAACGGGGGGGGGCGAGAACGAGCAGTACTTC
CDR3aa: CASRTGGGENEQYF

d_gene: .
j_gene: TRBJ1-6
v_gene: TRBV20-1
abundance: .
CDR3nt: TGCAGTGCTAGTCGAGGGGAGAATTCACCCCTCCACTTT
CDR3aa: CSASRGENSPLHF

d_gene: .
j_gene: TRBJ2-3
v_gene: TRBV6-2/TRBV6-3
abundance: few
CDR3nt: TGTGCCAGCAGTTACGCGGACGCGCTAGATACGCAGTATTTT
CDR3aa: CASSYADALDTQYF

d_gene: TRBD1
j_gene: TRBJ2-7
v_gene: TRBV5-1
abundance: many
CDR3nt: TGTGCCAGCAGCCAATCGACAGGGGGGTACGAGCAGTACTTC
CDR3aa: CASSQSTGGYEQYF

d_gene: .
j_gene: TRBJ1-2
v_gene: TRBV29-1
abundance: many
CDR3nt: TGCAGCGTTGTTGAGGGTTATGGCTACACCTTC
CDR3aa: CSVVEGYGYTF

d_gene: TRBD2
j_gene: TRBJ2-1
v_gene: TRBV7-9
abundance: .
CDR3nt: TGTGCCAGCAGCTCACGGCTCCCAAATAGCGGGATATGGGATGAGCAGTTCTTC
CDR3aa: CASSSRLPNSGIWDEQFF

d_gene: .
j_gene: TRBJ2-2
v_gene: TRBV30
abundance: few
CDR3nt: TGTGCCTGGAGTGCCCACCTATTGAAGGGGAACACCGGGGAGCTGTTTTTT
CDR3aa: CAWSAHLLKGNTGELFF

d_gene: .
j_gene: TRBJ2-7
v_gene: TRBV6-5
abundance: many
CDR3nt: TGTGCCAGCAGTTATTGGGGGACGAATTACGAGCAGTACTTC
CDR3aa: CASSYWGTNYEQYF